This is a list of T cell receptor beta chains from one sample in a study of CD8 T cells in ankylosing spondylitis. Each CDR3 protein gets one entry after TCRdb re-called the 5' RACE reads with MiXCR. The top ten clones hold approximately 17% of a sample with some 200,000 distinct CDR3 sequences, roughly 13% of them seen once. Sequencing input: blood, either unsorted or a sorted T cell fraction (not recorded which). The receptor set was obtained from a male donor with ankylosing spondylitis or in good health (not recorded which). Both conserved end residues are part of each CDR3. A D gene is named only where the DNA matches it firmly. For some rows the clone size is stated as once, few or many, or as a class when expanded; others skip it.

V gene,J gene,clone size,CDR3 length,D gene,CDR3 protein,CDR3 DNA
TRBV29-1,TRBJ1-1,few,11,-,CSVEVFTEAFF,TGCAGCGTTGAGGTGTTCACTGAAGCTTTCTTT
TRBV30,TRBJ1-1,once,14,-,CAWSVRDTNTEAFF,TGTGCCTGGAGTGTACGGGACACGAACACTGAAGCTTTCTTT
TRBV2,TRBJ2-7,-,15,TRBD2,CASTGVAGTSYEQYF,TGTGCCAGCACAGGGGTAGCGGGAACCTCCTACGAGCAGTACTTC
TRBV15,TRBJ2-1,-,14,-,CATSRGGGGNEQFF,TGTGCCACCAGCAGAGGTGGGGGTGGCAATGAGCAGTTCTTC
TRBV6-1,TRBJ1-5,few,15,-,CASSPQGGGNQPQHF,TGTGCCAGCAGCCCACAGGGCGGGGGCAATCAGCCCCAGCATTTT
TRBV7-9,TRBJ1-3,-,15,TRBD1,CASSSGQGGGNTIYF,TGTGCCAGCAGCTCTGGACAGGGGGGTGGAAACACCATATATTTT
TRBV2,TRBJ1-3,-,17,-,CASSELPTRPPGNTIYF,TGTGCCAGCAGTGAACTTCCGACACGTCCGCCTGGAAACACCATATATTTT
TRBV7-9,TRBJ2-7,few,12,-,CASSLTNGEQYF,TGTGCCAGCAGCTTAACCAACGGGGAGCAGTACTTC
TRBV7-9,TRBJ2-7,few,13,-,CASSLLRVDEQYF,TGTGCCAGCAGCCTATTAAGGGTGGACGAGCAGTACTTC
TRBV4-2,TRBJ2-7,-,14,-,CASSQFGGSYEQYF,TGTGCCAGCAGCCAATTCGGAGGTTCCTACGAGCAGTACTTC
TRBV29-1,TRBJ2-3,many,15,TRBD2,CSVTGTSGSQDTQYF,TGCAGCGTGACCGGGACTAGCGGGAGTCAAGATACGCAGTATTTT
TRBV20-1,TRBJ2-5,few,16,TRBD2,CSASSWVAGPQETQYF,TGCAGTGCTTCCTCCTGGGTAGCGGGGCCTCAAGAGACCCAGTACTTC
TRBV14,TRBJ2-7,-,18,TRBD1,CASSLGQVVAPLSYEQYF,TGTGCCAGCAGTCTTGGACAGGTGGTTGCCCCTCTCTCCTACGAGCAGTACTTC
TRBV6-2/TRBV6-3,TRBJ2-1,few,14,TRBD1,CGTRTGQGANEQFF,TGTGGAACGAGGACGGGACAGGGGGCGAATGAGCAGTTCTTC
TRBV2,TRBJ2-5,-,13,-,CTSSEATEETQYF,TGTACCAGCAGTGAGGCGACAGAAGAGACCCAGTACTTC
TRBV27,TRBJ2-7,many,16,TRBD1,CASSAIWTGGNYEQYF,TGTGCCAGCAGCGCGATATGGACAGGGGGTAACTACGAGCAGTACTTC
TRBV20-1,TRBJ2-1,many,15,TRBD2,CSARAGASGRREQFF,TGCAGTGCTAGGGCTGGGGCTAGCGGGAGAAGGGAGCAGTTCTTC
TRBV12-3/TRBV12-4,TRBJ2-3,many,11,-,CASSLEYTQYF,TGTGCCAGCAGTTTAGAGTATACGCAGTATTTT
TRBV12-3/TRBV12-4,TRBJ1-1,-,15,-,CASSSYSYGLTEAFF,TGTGCCAGCAGTTCATACAGCTACGGCCTTACTGAAGCTTTCTTT
TRBV4-1,TRBJ1-2,-,16,TRBD1,CASSPPQDRGPYGYTF,TGCGCCAGCAGCCCCCCCCAGGACAGGGGGCCCTATGGCTACACCTTC
TRBV7-5,TRBJ2-3,few,14,-,CISVSEAKGDTQYF,-
TRBV4-2,TRBJ2-1,few,18,TRBD2,CASSQDPGLAVSYNEQFF,TGTGCCAGCAGCCAAGATCCGGGACTAGCGGTGTCCTACAATGAGCAGTTCTTC
TRBV14,TRBJ2-5,-,15,TRBD2,CASSLGLAVQETQYF,TGTGCCAGCAGCCTGGGACTAGCGGTTCAAGAGACCCAGTACTTC
TRBV12-3/TRBV12-4,TRBJ1-1,few,13,TRBD1,CASTIQGTTEAFF,TGTGCCAGCACTATACAGGGGACCACTGAAGCTTTCTTT
TRBV27,TRBJ2-2,-,15,-,CASSRDTSHTGELFF,TGTGCCAGCTCAAGGGACACAAGCCACACCGGGGAGCTGTTTTTT
TRBV10-3,TRBJ1-3,many,14,-,CATSGPSSGNTIYF,TGTGCCACGTCCGGGCCGAGCTCTGGAAACACCATATATTTT
TRBV7-8,TRBJ2-1,few,14,-,CASSLPTTSYEQFF,TGTGCCAGCAGCTTACCCACGACTAGTTATGAGCAGTTCTTC
TRBV2,TRBJ2-7,many,13,-,CASSELVVYEQYF,TGTGCCAGCAGTGAGTTAGTGGTCTACGAGCAGTACTTC
TRBV6-1,TRBJ2-7,few,14,TRBD2,CASSEARDYYEQYF,TGTGCCAGCAGTGAAGCTAGGGACTATTACGAGCAGTACTTC
TRBV11-2,TRBJ2-1,many,16,-,CASSPPDSPPYNEQFF,TGTGCCAGCAGTCCCCCCGACAGCCCGCCCTACAATGAGCAGTTCTTC
TRBV7-9,TRBJ1-2,-,14,-,CASSPPTPRYGYTF,TGTGCCAGCAGCCCACCGACCCCTCGCTATGGCTACACCTTC
TRBV12-3/TRBV12-4,TRBJ2-3,few,17,-,CASSPPMGPTTADTQYF,TGTGCCAGCAGTCCCCCTATGGGACCAACAACAGCAGATACGCAGTATTTT
TRBV24-1,TRBJ2-2,-,10,-,CATSTGELFF,TGTGCCACCAGTACCGGGGAGCTGTTTTTT
TRBV12-3/TRBV12-4,TRBJ2-1,many,14,TRBD2,CASSSPTSSGEQFF,TGTGCCAGCAGTTCCCCGACTAGCTCCGGTGAGCAGTTCTTC
TRBV4-1,TRBJ2-1,-,14,TRBD2,CASSQGDYYNEQFF,TGCGCCAGCAGCCAAGGGGACTACTACAATGAGCAGTTCTTC
TRBV7-9,TRBJ2-1,many,13,TRBD1,CASSHDRANEQFF,TGTGCCAGCAGTCACGACAGGGCTAATGAGCAGTTCTTC
TRBV5-1,TRBJ2-1,few,15,-,CASSGRESGDNEQFF,TGCGCCAGCAGCGGTCGGGAGTCAGGGGACAATGAGCAGTTCTTC
TRBV4-1,TRBJ2-7,few,13,-,CASSQVPLGEQYF,TGCGCCAGCAGCCAGGTACCGCTGGGCGAGCAGTACTTC
TRBV7-9,TRBJ1-3,-,15,TRBD1,CASSRGTASGNTIYF,TGTGCCAGCAGCCGCGGGACAGCCTCTGGAAACACCATATATTTT
TRBV11-2,TRBJ2-7,-,14,-,CASSFGAADPEQYF,TGTGCCAGCAGCTTCGGGGCAGCCGATCCAGAGCAGTACTTC
TRBV5-4,TRBJ2-3,-,19,TRBD1,CASSLADRVGPTHTDTQYF,TGTGCCAGCAGCTTGGCCGACAGGGTGGGCCCTACCCACACAGATACGCAGTATTTT
TRBV4-1,TRBJ2-7,-,15,TRBD1,CASSQGGQGAYEQYF,TGCGCCAGCAGCCAAGGCGGACAGGGAGCCTACGAGCAGTACTTC
TRBV20-1,TRBJ2-1,many,16,-,CSAPSPLAVSYNEQFF,TGCAGTGCCCCCTCCCCCTTAGCGGTGAGTTACAATGAGCAGTTCTTC
TRBV29-1,TRBJ1-1,-,13,-,CSVSTGMNTEAFF,TGCAGCGTTTCGACGGGGATGAACACTGAAGCTTTCTTT
TRBV12-5,TRBJ2-7,-,12,-,CASGLVGYEQYF,TGTGCTAGTGGTTTGGTAGGCTACGAGCAGTACTTC
TRBV12-3/TRBV12-4,TRBJ1-1,few,14,-,CASSFHGANTEAFF,TGTGCCAGCAGTTTTCACGGGGCGAACACTGAAGCTTTCTTT
TRBV7-6,TRBJ1-4,-,13,TRBD1,CASRTGGDEKLFF,TGTGCCAGCAGGACAGGGGGGGATGAAAAACTGTTTTTT
TRBV27,TRBJ1-6,-,14,-,CASSATESNSPLHF,TGTGCCAGCAGTGCAACAGAGAGTAATTCACCCCTCCACTTT
TRBV5-4,TRBJ2-7,-,15,-,CASSSDRDNSYEQYF,TGTGCCAGCAGCTCGGACCGGGACAACTCCTACGAGCAGTACTTC
TRBV27,TRBJ2-5,-,13,-,CASSFDRRETQYF,TGTGCCAGCAGTTTCGACAGGCGGGAGACCCAGTACTTC
TRBV12-3/TRBV12-4,TRBJ2-7,-,12,-,CASSYMTYEQYF,TGTGCCAGCAGTTACATGACCTACGAGCAGTACTTC
TRBV4-1,TRBJ2-3,many,13,-,CASSSHPADTQYF,TGCGCCAGCAGCTCCCATCCGGCAGATACGCAGTATTTT
TRBV6-4,TRBJ2-1,few,15,-,CASSDGQATLDEQFF,TGTGCCAGCAGTGACGGGCAGGCTACCTTGGATGAGCAGTTCTTC
TRBV5-1,TRBJ2-2,-,16,TRBD2,CASSLALAGNDGELFF,TGCGCCAGCAGCTTGGCACTAGCGGGGAATGACGGGGAGCTGTTTTTT
TRBV5-1,TRBJ2-3,-,13,-,CASSFGSHDTQYF,TGCGCCAGCAGCTTCGGCAGCCACGATACGCAGTATTTT
TRBV6-5,TRBJ1-2,-,15,TRBD1,CASSYKGQGPPGYTF,TGTGCCAGCAGTTACAAAGGACAGGGTCCACCTGGCTACACCTTC
TRBV6-4,TRBJ2-7,-,13,-,CASSVGWGYEQYF,TGTGCCAGCAGTGTAGGATGGGGCTACGAGCAGTACTTC
TRBV18,TRBJ1-1,-,12,-,CASSPDTPEAFF,TGTGCCAGCTCACCCGATACACCGGAGGCTTTCTTT